Listed below are T cell receptor beta chains from one sample, sequenced in a study of shared clonotypes between healthy human individuals. This table comes from immunoSEQ multiplex PCR, and its TCRdb copy is limited to in-frame clones, with some not included. The sample contains 2 million to 2.5 million clones, 85% to 95% of which appear only once. Sequenced: naive CD4+ T cells from PBMCs. Receptor source: a young man in good health. Some clones in this sample may be carry-over from other donors' samples. Both conserved end residues are part of each CDR3. D genes are given only for firm matches. Not all rows give a size; the values are once, few, many and, for expanded clones, a class.

d_call	j_call	v_call	clone_size	cdr3_aa	cdr3_nt
TRBD1	TRBJ2-5	TRBV28	-	CASSSNTGGAQETQYF	TGTGCCAGCAGTTCGAACACAGGGGGCGCGCAAGAGACCCAGTACTTC
TRBD1	TRBJ2-3	TRBV5-1	-	CASSLGTGGRDTQYF	TGCGCCAGCAGCTTAGGGACAGGGGGCAGGGATACGCAGTATTTT
-	TRBJ1-5	TRBV2	-	CASSEDQADQPQHF	TGTGCCAGCAGTGAAGATCAGGCAGATCAGCCCCAGCATTTT
-	TRBJ2-5	TRBV19	-	CASSIMGQGETQYF	TGTGCCAGTAGTATTATGGGACAAGGAGAGACCCAGTACTTC
-	TRBJ1-2	TRBV7-9	-	CASSLEATSYGYTF	TGTGCCAGCAGCTTAGAGGCGACGAGCTATGGCTACACCTTC
-	TRBJ2-7	TRBV7-9	-	CASSLFGKEGKTYEQYF	TGTGCCAGCAGCTTATTCGGTAAGGAGGGAAAAACCTACGAGCAGTACTTC
-	TRBJ1-2	TRBV6-5	-	CASRSPGGYTF	TGTGCCAGCAGGAGCCCTGGAGGCTACACCTTC
TRBD1	TRBJ1-1	TRBV6-1	few	CASSIDRGGTEAFF	TGTGCCAGCAGTATAGACAGGGGTGGCACTGAAGCTTTCTTT
TRBD1	TRBJ1-1	TRBV19	-	CASSRQGANTEAFF	TGTGCCAGTAGCCGACAGGGAGCGAACACTGAAGCTTTCTTT
-	TRBJ2-7	TRBV30	-	CALRVGGKGYEQYF	TGTGCCTTGAGGGTGGGAGGAAAGGGCTACGAGCAGTACTTC
-	TRBJ2-7	TRBV6-5	once	CASRSSYEQYF	TGTGCCAGCCGGTCGTCCTACGAGCAGTACTTC
-	TRBJ2-1	TRBV27	-	CASSFAGPYNEQFF	TGTGCCAGCAGCTTCGCGGGCCCCTACAATGAGCAGTTCTTC
-	TRBJ2-3	TRBV6-4	-	CASSDVYSSPPDTQYF	TGTGCCAGCAGTGACGTTTATTCCTCTCCCCCGGATACGCAGTATTTT
-	TRBJ1-1	TRBV2	-	CASSEMGQGMGTEAFF	TGTGCCAGCAGTGAAATGGGGCAGGGCATGGGCACTGAAGCTTTCTTT
-	TRBJ2-7	TRBV7-6	-	CASSLMGSAFSLSYEQYF	TGTGCCAGCAGCTTAATGGGATCAGCTTTCTCCCTCTCCTACGAGCAGTACTTC
-	TRBJ1-5	TRBV6-5	-	CASSFITGGQPQHF	TGTGCCAGCAGTTTTATTACGGGGGGTCAGCCCCAGCATTTT
TRBD2	TRBJ2-7	TRBV11-2	-	CASSPGLAGSYEQYF	TGTGCCAGCAGCCCTGGACTAGCGGGCTCCTACGAGCAGTACTTC
-	TRBJ1-1	TRBV5-1	once	CASSLRLKGSGFNVLSLNTEAFF	TGCGCCAGCAGCCTAAGATTAAAGGGGTCCGGCTTCAACGTACTGTCACTGAACACTGAAGCTTTCTTT
-	TRBJ2-4	TRBV28	-	CASSFRVGKNIQYF	TGTGCCAGCAGTTTCAGGGTGGGCAAAAACATTCAGTACTTC
TRBD1	TRBJ1-5	TRBV9	-	CASSVDREGQPQHF	TGTGCCAGCAGCGTTGACAGGGAAGGTCAGCCCCAGCATTTT
-	TRBJ1-2	TRBV11-2	-	CASSLVSGNYGYTF	TGTGCCAGCAGCTTAGTTTCGGGCAACTATGGCTACACCTTC
-	TRBJ2-5	TRBV18	-	CASSPTGPQETQYF	TGTGCCAGCTCACCGACAGGACCTCAAGAGACCCAGTACTTC
-	TRBJ2-7	TRBV30	-	CAWSVSGGSYEQYF	TGTGCCTGGAGTGTTTCAGGAGGGTCCTACGAGCAGTACTTC
-	TRBJ1-2	TRBV28	-	CASSLPLTTGYTF	TGTGCCAGCAGTTTACCATTGACTACTGGCTACACCTTC
-	TRBJ1-4	TRBV19	-	CASSIDRSGNEEKLFF	TGTGCCAGTAGTATAGATCGGTCAGGGAACGAAGAAAAACTGTTTTTT
-	TRBJ2-3	TRBV29-1	-	CSVRGTLTDTQYF	TGCAGCGTCAGAGGGACGCTCACAGATACGCAGTATTTT
-	TRBJ1-4	TRBV28	-	CASSLWGGRQFF	TGTGCCAGCAGTTTGTGGGGGGGCAGGCAGTTTTTT
-	TRBJ2-5	TRBV11-3	-	CASSFGDPETQYF	TGTGCCAGCAGCTTTGGGGACCCAGAGACCCAGTACTTC
-	TRBJ2-7	TRBV10-2	-	CASIAGERFLGEQYF	TGCGCCAGCATTGCCGGGGAACGATTTTTGGGGGAGCAGTACTTC
-	TRBJ2-7	TRBV5-4	-	CASSLLAGEQYF	TGTGCCAGCAGCTTGCTTGCAGGCGAGCAGTACTTC
-	TRBJ2-7	TRBV2	-	CASSVGRIQGEQYF	TGTGCCAGCAGTGTCGGTCGGATCCAGGGCGAGCAGTACTTC
-	TRBJ1-3	TRBV7-3	-	CASSLGPMGRNTIYF	TGTGCCAGCAGCTTAGGCCCGATGGGGAGAAACACCATATATTTT
-	TRBJ2-3	TRBV18	once	CASSPVSSTADTQYF	TGTGCCAGCTCACCAGTATCTAGCACGGCAGATACGCAGTATTTT
-	TRBJ2-1	TRBV2	-	CASSDRQSSYNEQFF	TGTGCCAGCAGTGACCGACAGAGCTCCTACAATGAGCAGTTCTTC
-	TRBJ2-7	TRBV6-5	-	CASLRDPSGEQYF	TGTGCCAGCCTACGGGACCCTTCGGGAGAGCAGTACTTC